The rows below give T cell receptor beta chains drawn from one sample of a study of vaccination effects on CD4 cells after COVID-19. Their target antigens are unknown. Using immunoSEQ multiplex PCR, the repertoire was profiled, and TCRdb retains in-frame clones only, with some absent. The sample yields 70,000 or so clones, 65% to 75% seen once. Source: CD4+ T cells from PBMCs cultured with HIV peptides, taken before COVID-19 vaccination. The receptors come from a human donor who had a prior SARS-CoV-2 infection. Each CDR3 is given without its conserved first and last residue.

TRBV11-2	TRBJ2-7	ASSLPGLAGGLRHEQY
TRBV6-5	TRBJ1-5	ASSYERTGQPQH
TRBV4-3	TRBJ2-1	ASSQLVGGSNNEQF
TRBV2	TRBJ1-5	ASAAGQGGQPQH
TRBV18	TRBJ2-6	ASYRESGANVLT
TRBV30	TRBJ2-4	AWTHRGHGKNIQY
TRBV7-3	TRBJ2-5	ASSFYGTGVETQY
TRBV2	TRBJ1-5	ASKEGAGSNQPQH
TRBV7-9	TRBJ1-1	ASSRGGEGTEAF
TRBV7-2	TRBJ1-2	ASSYRAGYGYT
TRBV12-5	TRBJ2-1	ASGPQGSYNEQF
TRBV5-6	TRBJ1-6	ASSSGQNYNSPLH
TRBV9	TRBJ1-4	ASSPTNRGDEKLF
TRBV9	TRBJ1-2	ASSVYQGGGYT
TRBV30	TRBJ2-2	AWSPDLGETGELF
TRBV18	TRBJ2-7	ASSRQREGGDEQY
TRBV6-2/TRBV6-3	TRBJ2-7	ASSSWTSGAGISYEQY
TRBV10-3	TRBJ1-3	AISESGGVVSGNTIY
TRBV6-5	TRBJ1-5	ASSTRDSNQPQH
TRBV5-1	TRBJ1-2	ASSLRPGDGYT
TRBV27	TRBJ2-2	ASSLTGASGGTGELF
TRBV11-2	TRBJ2-7	ASSPRQGGVEQY
TRBV5-1	TRBJ2-3	ASSLGASTDTQY
TRBV6-5	TRBJ2-3	ASSYDWGTDTQY
TRBV6-5	TRBJ2-5	ASRRQGQAQETQY
TRBV29-1	TRBJ1-4	SVRTLTNEKLF
TRBV7-9	TRBJ2-1	ASSSAEFGYNEQF